A selection of T cell receptor beta chains follows, all from one sample in a study of T-cell memory formation after mild COVID-19. A single record per CDR3 protein comes from TCRdb applying MiXCR to the 5' RACE reads. The sample consists of under 200,000 distinct CDR3 sequences, 25% to 40% of them appearing once. What was sequenced was PBMCs or a T cell subset sorted from them (not recorded which). These TCRs come from an adult woman who had mild COVID-19 (a few samples of this study predate the infection). Cell type and time point are not known. CDR3s include the opening cysteine and the closing phenylalanine or tryptophan.

j_call v_call cdr3_aa
TRBJ2-5 TRBV12-3/TRBV12-4 CASSPRGRETQYF
TRBJ2-1 TRBV7-3 CASSLTSGGRADNEQFF
TRBJ2-1 TRBV7-9 CASSLSRNEQFF
TRBJ2-5 TRBV12-3/TRBV12-4 CASKAGGGARQETQYF
TRBJ1-2 TRBV20-1 CSANTPQSPGHTF
TRBJ2-7 TRBV28 CASSPPLGLAYEQYF
TRBJ2-7 TRBV5-1 CASSLARDGSYEQYF
TRBJ2-1 TRBV20-1 CSARNSDSYNEQFF
TRBJ2-7 TRBV29-1 CSVRTGLRLAGDYEQYF
TRBJ2-7 TRBV11-3 CASRPGGVEYEQYF
TRBJ2-7 TRBV6-5 CASSYSMVAGGVPYEQYF
TRBJ2-7 TRBV7-7 CASSVGLAGEQYF
TRBJ2-5 TRBV5-1 CASSPGVSIVLVETQYF
TRBJ1-2 TRBV27 CASSPLSLIGDRAVGNGYTF